This T cell receptor beta chain was profiled in a study of CD4+ T cells in melanoma. Findings and caveats of the study: Neoantigen-specific CD4+ T cells in melanoma reportedly had diverse differentiation states. CD8+ T cell, macrophage and B cell function reportedly correlated with neoantigen-specific CD4+ T cells.

Using immunoSEQ multiplex PCR, the repertoire was profiled, and TCRdb retains in-frame clones only, with some absent. Of about 55,000 clones listed, over 60% are singletons. In regard to this clone: As yet, its antigen is unknown.

CDR1 and CDR2 (germline): MNHNS, SASEGT. The CDR3 extends over 11 amino acids. V was clipped by 8 bases and J by 6 bases, with 10 bases between them. The source is a human donor with melanoma. The sample consisted of tumor tissue. The genes are TRBV6-1 and TRBJ1-2; no clear D. The CDR3 spells CASAEGDGYTF. DNA for the CDR3: TGTGCCAGCGCGGAAGGCGATGGCTACACCTTC.